These 6 T cell receptor beta chains share one sample of origin, sequenced in a study of blood T cell repertoires in COVID-19. Using immunoSEQ multiplex PCR, the repertoire was profiled, and TCRdb retains in-frame clones only, with some absent. The data contain some 29,000 clones, around four fifths of them singletons. The sample taken for sequencing was peripheral blood. All receptors derive from a man aged 65 to 79 with acute or convalescent COVID-19.

In its sample, this clone was seen once. The chain combines TRBV19 with TRBJ2-5; D perhaps matches TRBD1 (7 bases). The CDR3 length is 15 residues. V lost 3 bases to trimming and J lost 6 bases, with 17 bases between them. CDR1 is LNHDA and CDR2 is SQIVND in the germline V gene (reference sequence). The CDR3: CASSMGRGATQTQYF. CDR3 in DNA: TGTGCCAGTAGTATGGGCAGGGGGGCAACTCAGACCCAGTACTTC.

V gene TRBV5-1 combines with J gene TRBJ2-3; the D gene is possibly TRBD2 (6 bases). The germline V gene encodes CDR1 SGHRS and CDR2 YFSETQ. With 3 bases removed from V and 1 base from J, the gap between germline ends came to 9 bases. The length of the CDR3 is 14 residues. The chain's CDR3 is CASSWGVGTDTQYF. Here the CDR3 DNA reads TGCGCCAGCAGCTGGGGGGTCGGCACAGATACGCAGTATTTT.

The chain employs TRBV27 and TRBJ1-1; D not certain. Germline V CDR1 and CDR2: MNHEY, SMNVEV (reference sequence). V lost 8 bases and J lost 0, with 13 bases in between. This CDR3 spans 14 amino acids. The CDR3 is CASRRGTMNTEAFF. Here the CDR3 DNA reads TGTGCCAGCCGACGGGGAACAATGAACACTGAAGCTTTCTTT.

The chain employs TRBV7-2 and TRBJ2-2; no reliable D call. Trimming cost V 3 bases and J 6 bases, with 14 bases left between them. The germline V gene has CDR1 SGHTA and CDR2 FQGNSA. There are 15 residues in the CDR3. The CDR3 DNA reads TGTGCCAGCAGCTTCCCATCCGGTAGTTCCGGGGAGCTGTTTTTT. This codes for CASSFPSGSSGELFF.

The chain couples TRBV28 to TRBJ2-5, with a possible D match to TRBD2 (6 bases). The CDR3 runs to 16 residues. CDR1 is MDHEN, CDR2 SYDVKM, per germline. V lost 5 bases and J 1 base, leaving 17 bases between the germline ends. The CDR3 here is CASSLHSGAFQETQYF. CDR3 nucleotide sequence: TGTGCCAGCAGTCTTCATAGCGGAGCCTTCCAAGAGACCCAGTACTTC. Filled out from reference TRBV28 and TRBJ2-5, the complete variable domain reads DVKVTQSSRYLVKRTGEKVFLECVQDMDHENMFWYRQDPGLGLRLIYFSYDVKMKEKGDIPEGYSVSREKKERFSLILESASTNQTSMYLCASSLHSGAFQETQYFGPGTRLLVL.

The V gene is TRBV28, the J gene TRBJ1-1, with 8 positions matching TRBD1. This CDR3 region has 16 residues. Germline CDR1 MDHEN, CDR2 SYDVKM. V lost 6 bases to trimming and J lost 1 base; unmatched junction nucleotides: 10. The DNA of the CDR3 is TGTGCCAGCAGACCCGACAGGGGAAATAGGAACACTGAAGCTTTCTTT. This encodes CASRPDRGNRNTEAFF.